A selection of T cell receptor beta chains follows, all from one sample in a study of post-analysis software for immune sequencing data. TCRdb itself ran the PCR reads through MiXCR, one entry per CDR3 protein. This sample yields fewer than 900,000 distinct CDR3 sequences, of which 35% to 55% are seen a single time; 4.9% belongs to the top ten. Material: blood. Receptor source: a girl aged 5-17 years with multiple sclerosis. CDR3s leave out the opening cysteine and the closing phenylalanine or tryptophan.

v_gene: TRBV12-3/TRBV12-4; j_gene: TRBJ2-1; CDR3aa: ANIPAGGIYNEQF
v_gene: TRBV24-1; j_gene: TRBJ2-3; CDR3aa: ATSVASGTDTQY
v_gene: TRBV20-1; j_gene: TRBJ1-2; CDR3aa: SAAVDIGYT
v_gene: TRBV6-6; j_gene: TRBJ2-3; CDR3aa: ASSQLAGGLTDTQY
v_gene: TRBV7-9; j_gene: TRBJ2-5; CDR3aa: ASSPNPTKQETQY
v_gene: TRBV5-6; j_gene: TRBJ2-6; CDR3aa: ASSLITGSGANVLT
v_gene: TRBV13; j_gene: TRBJ2-5; CDR3aa: ASSSLRGSGETQY
v_gene: TRBV6-6; j_gene: TRBJ1-6; CDR3aa: ASSLQGGSYNSPLH
v_gene: TRBV10-3; j_gene: TRBJ1-6; CDR3aa: AISETGPYNSPLH
v_gene: TRBV7-3; j_gene: TRBJ2-1; CDR3aa: ASSLTGLAGNEQF
v_gene: TRBV12-3/TRBV12-4; j_gene: TRBJ1-1; CDR3aa: ASSLVSRTVEAF
v_gene: TRBV10-3; j_gene: TRBJ2-1; CDR3aa: ALKAIEGNEQF
v_gene: TRBV2; j_gene: TRBJ2-5; CDR3aa: ASRMGEGGEQY
v_gene: TRBV6-2/TRBV6-3; j_gene: TRBJ2-3; CDR3aa: ASSWTLLHSGSPPDTQY
v_gene: TRBV7-2; j_gene: TRBJ1-5; CDR3aa: ASSSRGGNQPQH
v_gene: TRBV12-3/TRBV12-4; j_gene: TRBJ2-7; CDR3aa: ASSHAPGTFVILEQY
v_gene: TRBV3-1; j_gene: TRBJ2-3; CDR3aa: ASSRPGQGLLDTQY